A single sample is the source of the 29 T cell receptor beta chains below, sequenced in a study of cytomegalovirus exposure and HLA in healthy donors (dated by TCRdb to about 2017). Libraries were made using the immunoSEQ multiplex PCR assay. For the multiplex PCR, a mixture combining 60 forward primers for TCR Vbeta segments and 13 reverse primers for TCR Jbeta segments was used. In its TCRdb copy, this immuneACCESS table keeps in-frame sequences only and misses some clones. Where compared with another copy, unresolved V genes explain less than half of these, and the others have no known cause. The sample has 75,000 to 95,000 clones on record, under 80% of them singletons. Around 6.5% of the sample comes from the top ten. Sequencing used PBMCs. These receptor sequences come from a woman in her 30s in good health and CMV-seronegative.

V is TRBV5-1 and J is TRBJ1-5; unclear D gene. CDR1 is SGHRS and CDR2 is YFSETQ in the germline V gene. V was cut by 0 bases and J by 9 bases, with 10 bases left in between. CDR3 length equals 13 residues. The DNA of the CDR3 is TGCGCCAGCAGCTTGGATCTGAACGGGCCCCAGCATTTT. This gives the protein CASSLDLNGPQHF.

V is TRBV6-5 and J is TRBJ2-5; possibly TRBD1 for D (5 bases). The CDR3 runs 16 residues. CDR1 is MNHEY, CDR2 SVGAGI, per germline. V lost 0 bases and J lost 5, with 16 bases in between. In nucleotides, the CDR3 is TGTGCCAGCAGTTACTCGACGGCAGGGCAAATCGAGACCCAGTACTTC. It encodes CASSYSTAGQIETQYF.

The rearrangement joins TRBV6-5 to TRBJ2-3; D gene uncertain. This CDR3 has 12 amino acids. Germline V gene sequence: CDR1 MNHEY, CDR2 SVGAGI. V lost 5 bases, J lost 8 bases, and 11 bases lay in between. Written as DNA, the CDR3 is TGTGCCAGCAGTCCCGAGGCGAGTACGCAGTATTTT. Protein sequence: CASSPEASTQYF.

V and J are TRBV2 and TRBJ2-5; no firm D call. Between the trimmed V and J ends, which lost 6 bases and 5 bases, there was a span of 13 bases. The CDR3 spans 13 residues. Germline assignment: CDR1 SNHLY and CDR2 FYNNEI. This CDR3 reads CASRSYPRETQYF. CDR3 DNA: TGTGCCAGCAGGTCCTATCCGAGGGAGACCCAGTACTTC.

The gene calls are TRBV2 and TRBJ1-4; 9 bases fit TRBD1. The CDR3 loop spans 13 amino acids. Germline V CDR1 and CDR2: SNHLY, FYNNEI. The V gene end was trimmed by 10 bases and the J gene end by 8 bases; junction bases not matched to a gene: 8. As DNA, the CDR3 is TGTGCCACCGAGGACAGGGGAAGAGAAAAACTGTTTTTT. Its translation: CATEDRGREKLFF.

This clone was detected once. The V gene is TRBV18, the J gene TRBJ1-1; 7 nucleotides line up with TRBD1. Germline V CDR1 and CDR2: KGHSH, LQKENI. The trim removed 2 bases at V and 8 bases at J, leaving 2 bases unmatched. This CDR3 has 12 amino acids. The CDR3 sequence is CASSPIQGEAFF. CDR3 nucleotides: TGTGCCAGCTCACCAATACAGGGGGAAGCTTTCTTT.

V usage is TRBV15 and J usage is TRBJ1-6; D not resolved. The CDR3 runs to 17 residues. Trimming removed 0 bases at V and 9 bases at J, with 18 bases between. From germline, CDR1 is LNHNV and CDR2 YYDKDF (reference sequence). CDR3 sequence reads: CATSRDNPKSLFSPLHF. The CDR3 DNA follows: TGTGCCACCAGCAGAGATAACCCGAAATCCCTATTTTCACCCCTCCACTTT.

The CDR3 DNA is TGTGCCTGGGGAGGGGGGGACATTCAGTACTTC. Amino acid sequence: CAWGGGDIQYF. The chain combines TRBV30 with TRBJ2-4, with D perhaps TRBD2 (7 bases). The V gene's germline CDR1 is GTSNPN and CDR2 SVGIG (reference sequence). The V end lost 5 bases, the J end lost 8 bases, and 10 bases lay between the germline ends. This CDR3 is 11 amino acids long.

The chain links TRBV5-1 to TRBJ1-4; 8 bases map to TRBD1. This CDR3 has 13 residues. Germline-derived CDR1 and CDR2 are SGHRS and YFSETQ. With V trimmed by 5 bases and J by 6 bases, 3 bases remained unmatched. The CDR3 loop reads CASRTGDDEKLFF. DNA of the CDR3: TGCGCCAGCAGGACAGGGGACGATGAAAAACTGTTTTTT.

The V gene is TRBV28, the J gene TRBJ2-1; TRBD1 might be the D (6 bases). Germline V gene data show CDR1 as MDHEN and CDR2 as SYDVKM. This CDR3 spans 12 amino acids. Trimming left V 5 bases short and J 4 bases short, with 6 bases between. CDR3 nucleotide sequence: TGTGCCAGCAGTGGACAGTACAATGAGCAGTTCTTC. This sequence encodes CASSGQYNEQFF. The full variable domain, its missing parts supplied by reference TRBV28 and TRBJ2-1, is DVKVTQSSRYLVKRTGEKVFLECVQDMDHENMFWYRQDPGLGLRLIYFSYDVKMKEKGDIPEGYSVSREKKERFSLILESASTNQTSMYLCASSGQYNEQFFGPGTRLTVL.

This rearrangement joins TRBV9 to TRBJ2-3; weak D call: TRBD2 (6 bases). This CDR3 is 11 amino acids long. Germline V CDR1 and CDR2: SGDLS, YYNGEE. The V gene lost 5 bases and the J gene lost 6 bases, with 7 bases spanning the gap. In nucleotides, the CDR3 is TGTGCCAGCAGTGGGGGGGATACGCAGTATTTT. Protein product: CASSGGDTQYF. The full variable domain, with the rest looked up from reference TRBV9 and TRBJ2-3, is DSGVTQTPKHLITATGQRVTLRCSPRSGDLSVYWYQQSLDQGLQFLIQYYNGEERAKGNILERFSAQQFPDLHSELNLSSLELGDSALYFCASSGGDTQYFGPGTRLTVL.

The chain recombines TRBV6-5 with TRBJ2-5, with D possibly being TRBD2 (5 bases). V was trimmed by 3 bases and J by 4 bases, leaving 12 bases between them. The CDR3 has 14 residues. Germline assignment: CDR1 MNHEY and CDR2 SVGAGI. The CDR3 protein is CASSYLGVGETQYF. CDR3 nucleotides: TGTGCCAGCAGTTATCTGGGAGTTGGAGAGACCCAGTACTTC.

This sequence joins TRBV27 and TRBJ2-7; D is possibly TRBD2 (5 bases). The germline V gene encodes CDR1 MNHEY and CDR2 SMNVEV (reference sequence). The CDR3 consists of 18 residues. V lost 7 bases to trimming and J lost 4 bases, with 29 bases between them. CDR3 region: CASTRGGDSAYRGYEQYF. In DNA, the CDR3 is TGTGCCAGCACCCGTGGTGGTGATAGCGCCTACAGAGGGTACGAGCAGTACTTC.

This chain joins TRBV27 and TRBJ1-2; TRBD1 is a possible D gene (5 bases). Germline V gives CDR1 MNHEY, CDR2 SMNVEV (reference sequence). The CDR3 runs 15 residues. V gave up 4 bases and J gave up 0 bases, with 12 bases separating them. CDR3 bases: TGTGCCAGCAGTTCATTGACAGCAGCTAACTATGGCTACACCTTC. It yields the protein CASSSLTAANYGYTF.

In its sample, this clone was seen a few times. The chain carries TRBV6-1 and TRBJ2-1, with D hard to call. The CDR3 loop spans 13 amino acids. Germline lookup yields CDR1 MNHNS and CDR2 SASEGT. Trimming cost V 10 bases and J 1 base, with 11 bases left between them. The CDR3 is CAISLKSYNEQFF. The CDR3, as DNA: TGTGCCATTTCACTCAAATCCTACAATGAGCAGTTCTTC.

This chain links TRBV28 with TRBJ1-5; no firm D call. The germline V gene encodes CDR1 MDHEN and CDR2 SYDVKM. The CDR3 contains 14 residues. V was pared by 1 base and J by 4 bases, with 8 bases between. CDR3 amino acids: CASSLLRGNQPQHF. The CDR3 bases are TGTGCCAGCAGTTTATTACGGGGTAATCAGCCCCAGCATTTT.

This clone was picked up a small number of times. The chain couples TRBV6-5 to TRBJ1-4; D possibly corresponds to TRBD1 (6 bases). V was cut by 0 bases and J by 5 bases, with 13 bases left in between. CDR3 length: 16 residues. Germline V gene data show CDR1 as MNHEY and CDR2 as SVGAGI. The CDR3 region has the DNA TGTGCCAGCAGTTACTCTTTCGGGGGGGCGAATGAAAAACTGTTTTTT. Translated: CASSYSFGGANEKLFF.

The table lists this clone with a few counts. CDR3 sequence reads: CASSLGAHSYNSPLHF. The CDR3 region has the DNA TGTGCCAGCAGCTTAGGGGCGCACTCCTATAATTCACCCCTCCACTTT. The chain couples TRBV7-2 to TRBJ1-6; D gene uncertain. The CDR3 is 16 residues long. Per germline, CDR1 SGHTA and CDR2 FQGNSA. V dropped 1 base and J dropped 0 bases, with 7 bases sitting between them.

The rearrangement uses TRBV27 and TRBJ2-1, with 9 bases identical to TRBD1. CDR1 and CDR2 from the germline V gene are MNHEY and SMNVEV (reference sequence). The CDR3 extends over 14 amino acids. Trimming at V came to 6 bases and at J to 8 bases, leaving 8 bases not matched to a gene. The CDR3 loop is CASRETGGMDEQFF. The CDR3 region has the DNA TGTGCCAGCAGAGAGACAGGGGGAATGGATGAGCAGTTCTTC.

The chain joins TRBV7-9 to TRBJ2-1; TRBD2 matches at 7 bases. Germline V gives CDR1 SEHNR, CDR2 FQNEAQ (reference sequence). Trimming took 5 bases from V and 4 from J; bases not matched to a gene: 8. There are 15 residues in the CDR3. CDR3 region: CASSPRGGPYNEQFF. DNA for the CDR3: TGTGCCAGCAGCCCTCGGGGAGGGCCTTACAATGAGCAGTTCTTC.

V usage is TRBV15 and J usage is TRBJ1-1; 8 bases are a match to TRBD1. The CDR3 has 15 residues. V gave up 0 bases and J gave up 7 bases; unmatched junction bases: 7. The V gene's germline CDR1 is LNHNV and CDR2 YYDKDF (reference sequence). Here the CDR3 DNA reads TGTGCCACCAGCAGAGATTTGTTGGGGACAGGTGAAGCTTTCTTT. Translating gives CATSRDLLGTGEAFF.

The chain employs TRBV7-8 and TRBJ2-5, with 9 bases identical to TRBD2. CDR1 SGHVS and CDR2 FQNEAQ come from the germline V gene. Trimming cost V 3 bases and J 5 bases; bases outside gene matches: 13. The CDR3 consists of 17 residues. In DNA form, the CDR3 reads TGTGCCAGCAGCTTGGCAGGGCGGGGGGGCCTCGGGGAGACCCAGTACTTC. Translating it yields CASSLAGRGGLGETQYF.

The chain has TRBV27 and TRBJ2-3; 14 bases match TRBD2. The CDR3 loop spans 16 amino acids. Per the germline V gene, CDR1 is MNHEY and CDR2 is SMNVEV (reference sequence). V was clipped by 8 bases and J by 1 base; unmatched bases: 5. CDR3 region: CASGLAGGHRTDTQYF. The CDR3 DNA follows: TGTGCCAGCGGACTAGCGGGGGGACACCGCACAGATACGCAGTATTTT.

The chain recombines TRBV11-2 with TRBJ2-1; 8 bases agree with TRBD1. CDR1 and CDR2 (germline): SGHAT, FQNNGV. The CDR3 is 18 amino acids. J gave up 4 bases and V 5 bases, and 16 bases lay outside the gene matches. The CDR3 region has the DNA TGTGCCAGCAGCCCTTTCGCTATGGACAGGGCCGCGTACAATGAGCAGTTCTTC. Protein: CASSPFAMDRAAYNEQFF. Looking up the rest from reference TRBV11-2 and TRBJ2-1 gives the full variable domain: EAGVAQSPRYKIIEKRQSVAFWCNPISGHATLYWYQQILGQGPKLLIQFQNNGVVDDSQLPKDRFSAERLKGVDSTLKIQPAKLEDSAVYLCASSPFAMDRAAYNEQFFGPGTRLTVL.

The chain links TRBV5-1 to TRBJ1-2, with TRBD1 identical over 7 bases. The CDR3 extends over 14 amino acids. Germline V gives CDR1 SGHRS, CDR2 YFSETQ. The V segment lost 5 bases and the J segment 3 bases; nucleotides outside the gene matches: 7. In DNA form, the CDR3 reads TGCGCCAGCAGTCGGGACAGCGATGACTATGGCTACACCTTC. It encodes CASSRDSDDYGYTF.

The rearrangement uses TRBV27 and TRBJ1-5; D gene unclear. Trimming took 3 bases from V and 6 from J, leaving 6 bases between them. Germline-derived CDR1 and CDR2 are MNHEY and SMNVEV (reference sequence). CDR3 size: 12 residues. The CDR3 nucleotides are TGTGCCAGCAGTTTGGCGGGTCAGCCCCAGCATTTT. Its translation: CASSLAGQPQHF.

This clone appeared once. The V and J genes are TRBV9 and TRBJ1-1; D is possibly TRBD1 (6 bases). The CDR3 length is 14 residues. Germline V gene data show CDR1 as SGDLS and CDR2 as YYNGEE. V was pared by 2 bases and J by 0 bases, with 8 bases between. The CDR3 region has the DNA TGTGCCAGCAGCGTGGACAGCCTGAACACTGAAGCTTTCTTT. It translates to CASSVDSLNTEAFF.

The sample holds one count of this clone. The chain carries TRBV29-1 and TRBJ2-5; D may be TRBD2 (6 bases). With 1 base removed from V and 4 bases from J, the gap between germline ends came to 10 bases. The germline V gene has CDR1 SQVTM and CDR2 ANQGSEA. This CDR3 comprises 13 residues. The CDR3 here is CSVEGGGIETQYF. CDR3 in DNA: TGCAGCGTTGAAGGTGGGGGGATAGAGACCCAGTACTTC.

In its sample, this clone was seen a few times. The chain has TRBV2 and TRBJ2-7; D may be TRBD1 (5 bases). V lost 1 base to trimming and J lost 1 base, with 11 bases between them. The CDR3 spans 15 residues. In germline, CDR1 is SNHLY, CDR2 FYNNEI. CDR3 loop: CASSEEGVGSYEQYF. In DNA, the CDR3 is TGTGCCAGCAGTGAAGAAGGGGTGGGATCCTACGAGCAGTACTTC.